These 4 T cell receptor beta chains were all obtained from the same sample, sequenced in a study of blood T cell repertoires in COVID-19. Assay used: immunoSEQ multiplex PCR; TCRdb lists only in-frame clones, some missing. The sample holds approximately 98,000 clones, about 80% seen once. Sequencing was done on a sample of peripheral blood. These receptors were obtained from a man aged 60-69 years with acute or convalescent COVID-19.

The chain employs TRBV19 and TRBJ2-5; tentative D call: TRBD1 (5 bases). Germline loops: CDR1 LNHDA, CDR2 SQIVND (reference sequence). The CDR3 extends over 16 amino acids. Deletions cut 2 bases from V and 3 bases from J, with 16 bases between. The CDR3 region has the DNA TGTGCCAGTAGTATATACGCGTGGGCAGGGAAAGAGACCCAGTACTTC. It specifies CASSIYAWAGKETQYF. The whole variable domain, remainder taken from reference TRBV19 and TRBJ2-5, is DGGITQSPKYLFRKEGQNVTLSCEQNLNHDAMYWYRQDPGQGLRLIYYSQIVNDFQKGDIAEGYSVSREKKESFPLTVTSAQKNPTAFYLCASSIYAWAGKETQYFGPGTRLLVL.

This sequence joins TRBV6-5 and TRBJ2-1; 7 bases are shared with TRBD2. CDR1 is MNHEY, CDR2 SVGAGI, per germline. The V and J ends lost 8 bases and 0 bases, in that order; junction bases with no gene match: 7. The CDR3 is 15 residues long. The CDR3 reads CASLSGGSSYNEQFF. Written as DNA, the CDR3 is TGTGCCAGCCTCTCCGGGGGGAGCTCCTACAATGAGCAGTTCTTC.

J is TRBJ1-2 and V is TRBV5-1; unclear D gene. The CDR3 has 13 amino acids. V lost 0 bases to trimming and J lost 7 bases, with 10 bases between them. Germline V gene data show CDR1 as SGHRS and CDR2 as YFSETQ. CDR3 coding DNA: TGCGCCAGCAGCTTGGGTGAGGGTAGTGGCTACACCTTC. This translates into CASSLGEGSGYTF.

V usage is TRBV6-2 or TRBV6-3 and J usage is TRBJ2-7, with no clear D. V was clipped by 2 bases and J by 0 bases, with 8 bases between them. Germline V CDR1 and CDR2: MNHEY, SVGEGT. The CDR3 has 14 residues. CDR3 nucleotides: TGTGCCAGCAGTTACACCCTAAACTCCTACGAGCAGTACGTC. Its translation is CASSYTLNSYEQYV.